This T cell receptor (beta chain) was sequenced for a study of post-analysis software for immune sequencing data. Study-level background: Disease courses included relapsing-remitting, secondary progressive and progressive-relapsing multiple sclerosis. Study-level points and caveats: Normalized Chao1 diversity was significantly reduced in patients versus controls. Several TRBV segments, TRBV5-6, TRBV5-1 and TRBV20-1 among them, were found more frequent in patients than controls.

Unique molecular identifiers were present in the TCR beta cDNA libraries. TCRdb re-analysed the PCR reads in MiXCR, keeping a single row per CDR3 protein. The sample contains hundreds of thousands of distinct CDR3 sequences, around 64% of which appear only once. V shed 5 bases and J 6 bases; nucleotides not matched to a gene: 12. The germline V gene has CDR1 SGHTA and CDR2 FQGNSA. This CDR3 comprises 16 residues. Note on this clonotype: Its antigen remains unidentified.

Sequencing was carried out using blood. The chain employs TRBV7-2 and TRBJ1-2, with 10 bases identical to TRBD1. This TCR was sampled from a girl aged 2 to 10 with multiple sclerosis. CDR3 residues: CASSRDRGITGDGYTF. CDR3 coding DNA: TGTGCCAGCAGCCGGGACAGGGGTATTACCGGGGATGGCTACACCTTC.